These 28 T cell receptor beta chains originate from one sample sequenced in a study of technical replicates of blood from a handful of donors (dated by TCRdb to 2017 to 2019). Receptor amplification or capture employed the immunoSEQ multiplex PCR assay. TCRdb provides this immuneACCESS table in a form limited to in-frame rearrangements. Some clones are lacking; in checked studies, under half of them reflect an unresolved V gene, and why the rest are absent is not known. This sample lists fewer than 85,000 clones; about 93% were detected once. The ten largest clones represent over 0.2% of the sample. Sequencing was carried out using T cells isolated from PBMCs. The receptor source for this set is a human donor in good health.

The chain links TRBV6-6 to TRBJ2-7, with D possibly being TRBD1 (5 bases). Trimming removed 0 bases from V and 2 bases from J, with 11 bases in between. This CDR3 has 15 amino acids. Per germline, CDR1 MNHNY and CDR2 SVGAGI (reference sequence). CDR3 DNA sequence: TGTGCCAGCAGTTACTCTTCTGACAGCCCCTACGAGCAGTACTTC. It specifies CASSYSSDSPYEQYF.

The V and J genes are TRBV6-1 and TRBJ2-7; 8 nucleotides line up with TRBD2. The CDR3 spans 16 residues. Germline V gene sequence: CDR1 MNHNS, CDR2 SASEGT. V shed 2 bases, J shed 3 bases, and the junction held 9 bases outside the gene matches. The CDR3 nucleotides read TGTGCCAGCAGTGAAATGGCGGTAGCGGGGAACTACGAGCAGTACTTC. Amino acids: CASSEMAVAGNYEQYF.

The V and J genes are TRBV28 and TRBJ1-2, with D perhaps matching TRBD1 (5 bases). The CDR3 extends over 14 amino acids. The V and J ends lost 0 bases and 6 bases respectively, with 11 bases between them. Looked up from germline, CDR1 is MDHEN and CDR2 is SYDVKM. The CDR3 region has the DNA TGTGCCAGCAGTTTATGGGCCGGCAGGGATGGCTACACCTTC. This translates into CASSLWAGRDGYTF.

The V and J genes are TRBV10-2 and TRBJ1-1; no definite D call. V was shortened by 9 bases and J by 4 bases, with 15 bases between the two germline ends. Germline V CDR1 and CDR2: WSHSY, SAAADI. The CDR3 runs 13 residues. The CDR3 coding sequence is TGCGCCAGTTTGGGCGTCATGAGCACTGAAGCTTTCTTT. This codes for CASLGVMSTEAFF.

The CDR3 loop is CSVEGDNRDTQYF. The CDR3 DNA sequence: TGCAGCGTTGAGGGGGACAACCGAGATACGCAGTATTTT. This chain uses TRBV29-1 with TRBJ2-3; D is perhaps TRBD1 (6 bases). Germline CDR1 reads SQVTM; CDR2 reads ANQGSEA. The germline V and J ends were trimmed by 3 bases and 5 bases, with 12 bases remaining between them. This CDR3 has 13 amino acids.

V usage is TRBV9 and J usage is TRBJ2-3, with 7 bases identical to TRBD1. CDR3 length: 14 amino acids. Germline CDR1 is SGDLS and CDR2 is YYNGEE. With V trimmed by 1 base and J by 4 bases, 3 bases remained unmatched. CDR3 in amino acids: CASSVRGRPDTQYF. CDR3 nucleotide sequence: TGTGCCAGCAGCGTAAGGGGGCGGCCAGATACGCAGTATTTT.

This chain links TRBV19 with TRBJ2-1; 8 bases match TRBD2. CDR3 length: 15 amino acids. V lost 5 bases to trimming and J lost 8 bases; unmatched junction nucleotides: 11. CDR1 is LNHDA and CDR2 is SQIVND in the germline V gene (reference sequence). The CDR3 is CASSLRGVAVDEQFF. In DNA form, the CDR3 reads TGTGCCAGTAGTCTGCGGGGGGTTGCGGTGGATGAGCAGTTCTTC.

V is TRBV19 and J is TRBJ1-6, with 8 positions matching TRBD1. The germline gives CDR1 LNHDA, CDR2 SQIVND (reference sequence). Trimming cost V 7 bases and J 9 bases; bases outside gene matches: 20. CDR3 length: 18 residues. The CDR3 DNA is TGTGCCAGTAAAGTTGGGGCAGGGGGCGCGGGGGGGGTTTCACCCCTCCACTTT. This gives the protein CASKVGAGGAGGVSPLHF.

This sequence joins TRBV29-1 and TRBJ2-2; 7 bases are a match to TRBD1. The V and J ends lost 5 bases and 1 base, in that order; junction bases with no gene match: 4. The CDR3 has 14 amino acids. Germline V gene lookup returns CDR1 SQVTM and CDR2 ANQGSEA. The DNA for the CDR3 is TGCAGCGTTCGAAGGGGGCTGAACACCGGGGAGCTGTTTTTT. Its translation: CSVRRGLNTGELFF.

CDR3 coding DNA: TGTGCCAGCAGCCGCGACAACCCGTTTCATCAGCCCCAGCATTTT. Protein sequence: CASSRDNPFHQPQHF. This rearrangement joins TRBV7-2 to TRBJ1-5; D unresolved. Trimming shortened V by 5 bases and J by 5 bases, and 16 bases separated the two germline ends. The CDR3 loop spans 15 amino acids. Germline V gene sequence: CDR1 SGHTA, CDR2 FQGNSA. The full variable domain, its missing parts supplied by reference TRBV7-2 and TRBJ1-5, is GAGVSQSPSNKVTEKGKDVELRCDPISGHTALYWYRQSLGQGLEFLIYFQGNSAPDKSGLPSDRFSAERTGGSVSTLTIQRTQQEDSAVYLCASSRDNPFHQPQHFGDGTRLSIL.

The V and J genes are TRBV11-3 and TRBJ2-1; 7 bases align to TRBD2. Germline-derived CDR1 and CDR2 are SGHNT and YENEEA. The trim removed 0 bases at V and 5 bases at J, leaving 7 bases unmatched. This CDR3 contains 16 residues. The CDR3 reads CASSLDILALDNEQFF. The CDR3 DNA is TGTGCCAGCAGCTTAGATATACTAGCGCTCGACAATGAGCAGTTCTTC.

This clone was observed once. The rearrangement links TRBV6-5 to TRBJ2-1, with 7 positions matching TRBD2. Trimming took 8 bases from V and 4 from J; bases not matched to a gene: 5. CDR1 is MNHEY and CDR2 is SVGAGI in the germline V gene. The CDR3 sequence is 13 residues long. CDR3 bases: TGTGCCAGCGGAACGGGGGGATACAATGAGCAGTTCTTC. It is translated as CASGTGGYNEQFF.

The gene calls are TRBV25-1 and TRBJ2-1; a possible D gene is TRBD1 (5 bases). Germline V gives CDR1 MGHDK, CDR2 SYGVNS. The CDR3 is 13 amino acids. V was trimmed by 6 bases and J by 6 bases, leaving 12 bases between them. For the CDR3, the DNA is TGTGCCAGCAGCTCTACACAGGCCAATGAGCAGTTCTTC. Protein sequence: CASSSTQANEQFF.

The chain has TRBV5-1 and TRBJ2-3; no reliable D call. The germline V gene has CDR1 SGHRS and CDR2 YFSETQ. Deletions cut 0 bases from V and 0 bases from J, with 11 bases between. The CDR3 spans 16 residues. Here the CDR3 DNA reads TGCGCCAGCAGCTTGGGTCTCCGAACTAGCACAGATACGCAGTATTTT. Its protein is CASSLGLRTSTDTQYF.

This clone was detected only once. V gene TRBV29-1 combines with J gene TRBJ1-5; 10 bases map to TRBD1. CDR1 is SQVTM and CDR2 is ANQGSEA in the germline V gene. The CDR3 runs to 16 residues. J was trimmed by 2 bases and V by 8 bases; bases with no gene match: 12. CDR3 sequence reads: CSRSGTGDLCNQPQHF. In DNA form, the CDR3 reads TGCAGCCGCTCCGGGACAGGGGACTTATGCAATCAGCCCCAGCATTTT.

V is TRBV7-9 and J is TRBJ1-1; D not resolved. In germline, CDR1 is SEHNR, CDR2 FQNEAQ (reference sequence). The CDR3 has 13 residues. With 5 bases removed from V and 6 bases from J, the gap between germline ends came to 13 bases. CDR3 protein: CASSPFRFPEAFF. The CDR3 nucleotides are TGTGCCAGCAGCCCCTTCCGGTTTCCTGAAGCTTTCTTT.

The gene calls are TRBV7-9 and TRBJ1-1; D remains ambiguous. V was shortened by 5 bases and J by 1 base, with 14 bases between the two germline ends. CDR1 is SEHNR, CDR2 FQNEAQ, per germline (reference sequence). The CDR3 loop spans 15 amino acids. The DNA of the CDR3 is TGTGCCAGCAGCCGCAAAGGACTCCGGAACACTGAAGCTTTCTTT. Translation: CASSRKGLRNTEAFF.

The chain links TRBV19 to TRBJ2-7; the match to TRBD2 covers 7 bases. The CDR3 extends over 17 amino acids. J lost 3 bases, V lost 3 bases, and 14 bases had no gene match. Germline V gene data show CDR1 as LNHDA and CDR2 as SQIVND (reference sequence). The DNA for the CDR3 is TGTGCCAGTAGTATGAGGTCGGGCGGGAGCGGATTCTACGAGCAGTACTTC. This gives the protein CASSMRSGGSGFYEQYF. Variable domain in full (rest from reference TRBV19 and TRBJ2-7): DGGITQSPKYLFRKEGQNVTLSCEQNLNHDAMYWYRQDPGQGLRLIYYSQIVNDFQKGDIAEGYSVSREKKESFPLTVTSAQKNPTAFYLCASSMRSGGSGFYEQYFGPGTRLTVT.

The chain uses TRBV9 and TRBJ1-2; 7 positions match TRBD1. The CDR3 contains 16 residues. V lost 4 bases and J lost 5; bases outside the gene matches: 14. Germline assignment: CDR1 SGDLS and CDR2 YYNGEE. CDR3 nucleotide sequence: TGTGCCAGCAGCCAATCCAGGCAGGGGGGTCTGTATGGCTACACCTTC. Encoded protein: CASSQSRQGGLYGYTF. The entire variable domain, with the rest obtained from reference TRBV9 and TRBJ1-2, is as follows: DSGVTQTPKHLITATGQRVTLRCSPRSGDLSVYWYQQSLDQGLQFLIQYYNGEERAKGNILERFSAQQFPDLHSELNLSSLELGDSALYFCASSQSRQGGLYGYTFGSGTRLTVV.

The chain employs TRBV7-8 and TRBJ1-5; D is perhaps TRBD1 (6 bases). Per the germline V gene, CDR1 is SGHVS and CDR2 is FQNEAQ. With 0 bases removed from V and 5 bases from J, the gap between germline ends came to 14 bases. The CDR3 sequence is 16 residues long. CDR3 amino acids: CASSLAIRQDYQPQHF. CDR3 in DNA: TGTGCCAGCAGCTTAGCAATAAGACAGGACTATCAGCCCCAGCATTTT.

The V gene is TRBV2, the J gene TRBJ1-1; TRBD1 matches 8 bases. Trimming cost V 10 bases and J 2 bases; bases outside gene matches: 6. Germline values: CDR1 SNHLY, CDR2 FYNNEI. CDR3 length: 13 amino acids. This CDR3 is CANQPGGNTEAFF. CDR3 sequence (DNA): TGTGCCAACCAACCAGGGGGCAACACTGAAGCTTTCTTT.

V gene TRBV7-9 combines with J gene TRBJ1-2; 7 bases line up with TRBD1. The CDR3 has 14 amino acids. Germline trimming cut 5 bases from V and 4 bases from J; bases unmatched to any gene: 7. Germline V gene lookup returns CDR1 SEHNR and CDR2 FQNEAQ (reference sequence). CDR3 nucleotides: TGTGCCAGCAGCACTCGACAGGGCCTCTATGGCTACACCTTC. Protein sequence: CASSTRQGLYGYTF.

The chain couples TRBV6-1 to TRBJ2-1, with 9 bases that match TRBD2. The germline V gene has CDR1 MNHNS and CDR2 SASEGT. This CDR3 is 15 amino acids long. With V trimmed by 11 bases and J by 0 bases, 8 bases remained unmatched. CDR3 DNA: TGTGCCGGGGGGACTAGCCCCAGCTCCTACAATGAGCAGTTCTTC. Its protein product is CAGGTSPSSYNEQFF.

The CDR3 region is CAWSHGQAAWETQYF. CDR3 in DNA: TGTGCCTGGAGTCACGGACAGGCCGCATGGGAGACCCAGTACTTC. V gene TRBV30 combines with J gene TRBJ2-5; 7 bases match TRBD1. The germline CDR1 and CDR2 sequences are GTSNPN and SVGIG (reference sequence). Trimming cost V 2 bases and J 5 bases; bases outside gene matches: 11. The CDR3 runs to 15 residues.

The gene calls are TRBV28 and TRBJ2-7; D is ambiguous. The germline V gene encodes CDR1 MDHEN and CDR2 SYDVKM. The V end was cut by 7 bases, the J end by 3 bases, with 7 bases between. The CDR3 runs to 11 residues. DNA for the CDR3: TGTGCCAGCACCAAAAACTACGAGCAGTACTTC. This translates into CASTKNYEQYF.

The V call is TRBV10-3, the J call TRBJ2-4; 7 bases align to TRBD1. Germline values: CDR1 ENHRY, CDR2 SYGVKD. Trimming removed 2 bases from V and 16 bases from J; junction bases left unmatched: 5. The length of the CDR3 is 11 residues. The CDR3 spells CAISEADRLYF. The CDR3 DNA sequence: TGTGCCATCAGTGAGGCGGACAGGCTCTACTTC.

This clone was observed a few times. Written as DNA, the CDR3 is TGCGCCAGCAGCTTGGGTGGGACAAACTATGGCTACACCTTC. Amino acids: CASSLGGTNYGYTF. The J gene is TRBJ1-2, the V gene TRBV5-1; D perhaps matches TRBD1 (6 bases). The V end was cut by 0 bases, the J end by 2 bases, with 8 bases between. Looked up from germline, CDR1 is SGHRS and CDR2 is YFSETQ. The CDR3 loop spans 14 amino acids.

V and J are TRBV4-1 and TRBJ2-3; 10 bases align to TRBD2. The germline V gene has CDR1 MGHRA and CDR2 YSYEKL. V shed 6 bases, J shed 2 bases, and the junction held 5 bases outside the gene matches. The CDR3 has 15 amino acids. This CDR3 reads CASRGTSEDTDTQYF. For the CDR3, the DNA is TGCGCCAGCAGGGGGACTAGCGAAGACACAGATACGCAGTATTTT.